Following are 16 T cell receptor beta chains from one sample sequenced in a study of radiotherapy plus CTLA-4 blockade in lung cancer. The method was immunoSEQ multiplex PCR; TCRdb's version includes in-frame clones alone and lacks a portion of them. The sample contains more than 75,000 clones, about four fifths of which appear only once. The sample in question was peripheral blood, obtained from a patient treated with radiotherapy plus ipilimumab. The receptors originated from a human donor with non-small cell lung cancer who had a partial response to radiotherapy plus ipilimumab. Some clones in this sample may be carry-over from other donors' samples.

This clone has only a few counts. The chain uses TRBV7-9 and TRBJ1-6, with 11 positions matching TRBD1. Unmatched junction bases numbered 9, after V lost 5 bases and J lost 9 bases. The CDR3 consists of 16 residues. The germline CDR1 and CDR2 sequences are SEHNR and FQNEAQ (reference sequence). Written as DNA, the CDR3 is TGTGCCAGCAGCAAGGACAGGGGGCTTAAGGGTTCACCCCTCCACTTT. As protein: CASSKDRGLKGSPLHF.

The chain joins TRBV6-5 to TRBJ1-3; D remains ambiguous. Trimming took 4 bases from V and 0 from J, leaving 10 bases between them. Looked up from germline, CDR1 is MNHEY and CDR2 is SVGAGI. The CDR3 sequence is 15 residues long. This chain's CDR3 is CASSSVRSSGNTIYF. DNA for the CDR3: TGTGCCAGCAGTTCCGTGAGATCCTCTGGAAACACCATATATTTT.

This chain connects TRBV2 to TRBJ1-3; D unresolved. CDR3 length equals 12 residues. In germline, CDR1 is SNHLY, CDR2 FYNNEI. Trimming shortened V by 8 bases and J by 2 bases, and 7 bases separated the two germline ends. Here the CDR3 DNA reads TGTGCCAGCGGAGAAACTGGAAACACCATATATTTT. It codes for CASGETGNTIYF. Supplemented by reference TRBV2 and TRBJ1-3, the full variable domain reads EPEVTQTPSHQVTQMGQEVILRCVPISNHLYFYWYRQILGQKVEFLVSFYNNEISEKSEIFDDQFSVERPDGSNFTLKIRSTKLEDSAMYFCASGETGNTIYFGEGSWLTVV.

The chain couples TRBV11-2 to TRBJ2-3, with 9 bases fitting TRBD2. Germline assignment: CDR1 SGHAT and CDR2 FQNNGV. The CDR3 is 17 amino acids. With 1 base clipped from V and 3 bases from J, the junction kept 8 bases outside the gene matches. Here the CDR3 reads CASSLGNSGGLTDTQYF. Written as DNA, the CDR3 is TGTGCCAGCAGCTTAGGTAATAGCGGGGGCCTTACAGATACGCAGTATTTT.

The chain combines TRBV19 with TRBJ2-2; D remains ambiguous. This CDR3 has 14 residues. Trimming cost V 3 bases and J 1 base, with 6 bases left between them. Germline V gene lookup returns CDR1 LNHDA and CDR2 SQIVND (reference sequence). CDR3 bases: TGTGCCAGTAGTATCAGTGGGAACACCGGGGAGCTGTTTTTT. Translated, it gives CASSISGNTGELFF. The full variable domain, with the rest looked up from reference TRBV19 and TRBJ2-2, is DGGITQSPKYLFRKEGQNVTLSCEQNLNHDAMYWYRQDPGQGLRLIYYSQIVNDFQKGDIAEGYSVSREKKESFPLTVTSAQKNPTAFYLCASSISGNTGELFFGEGSRLTVL.

This sequence joins TRBV28 and TRBJ1-2; D ambiguous. The CDR3 spans 13 residues. Germline values: CDR1 MDHEN, CDR2 SYDVKM. Trimming cost V 3 bases and J 4 bases, with 9 bases left between them. The CDR3 DNA reads TGTGCCAGCAGTTTCCTCCCCCGCTATGGCTACACCTTC. It yields the protein CASSFLPRYGYTF.

The chain recombines TRBV25-1 with TRBJ2-1, with 8 nucleotides matching TRBD2. The germline gives CDR1 MGHDK, CDR2 SYGVNS. V was pared by 0 bases and J by 0 bases, with 7 bases of the junction left unmatched. This CDR3 contains 18 residues. The CDR3 is CASSEYGGGMGSYNEQFF. DNA of the CDR3: TGTGCCAGCAGTGAATACGGCGGGGGGATGGGCTCCTACAATGAGCAGTTCTTC.

This chain connects TRBV5-6 to TRBJ2-1; tentative D call: TRBD1 (5 bases). V was trimmed by 3 bases and J by 7 bases, leaving 8 bases between them. There are 12 residues in the CDR3. Looked up from germline, CDR1 is SGHDT and CDR2 is YYEEEE. CDR3 bases: TGTGCCAGCAGCTCAGGGTGGAATGAGCAGTTCTTC. Its translation is CASSSGWNEQFF. The full variable domain, its missing parts supplied by reference TRBV5-6 and TRBJ2-1, is DAGVTQSPTHLIKTRGQQVTLRCSPKSGHDTVSWYQQALGQGPQFIFQYYEEEERQRGNFPDRFSGHQFPNYSSELNVNALLLGDSALYLCASSSGWNEQFFGPGTRLTVL.

V and J are TRBV28 and TRBJ2-2, with D perhaps matching TRBD1 (6 bases). The CDR3 loop spans 16 amino acids. Germline CDR1 reads MDHEN; CDR2 reads SYDVKM. The germline V and J ends were trimmed by 8 bases and 5 bases, with 21 bases remaining between them. The CDR3 region is CASPRQRKRGTGELFF. In DNA, the CDR3 is TGTGCCAGCCCGAGACAGCGCAAAAGGGGGACCGGGGAGCTGTTTTTT.

The chain links TRBV4-1 to TRBJ1-2, with 8 bases matching TRBD1. This CDR3 region has 18 residues. CDR1 and CDR2 (germline): MGHRA, YSYEKL. With 3 bases clipped from V and 0 bases from J, the junction kept 12 bases outside the gene matches. This CDR3 is CASSQGIRGRVSNYGYTF. The CDR3 DNA reads as TGCGCCAGCAGCCAGGGCATCAGGGGGCGGGTATCTAACTATGGCTACACCTTC.

The chain is built from TRBV7-2 and TRBJ1-3; D not certain. The V end was cut by 2 bases, the J end by 3 bases, with 14 bases between. This CDR3 has 16 residues. Germline V gene sequence: CDR1 SGHTA, CDR2 FQGNSA. The CDR3 nucleotides are TGTGCCAGCAGCTTAAATGGTCGACAAAGTGGAAACACCATATATTTT. This translates into CASSLNGRQSGNTIYF.

The table lists this clone with a few counts. The CDR3 nucleotides read TGTGCCAGCAGCTTGGTGGGCAGCACCGGGGAGCTGTTTTTT. Translation gives CASSLVGSTGELFF. V and J are TRBV5-4 and TRBJ2-2, with D unclear. The length of the CDR3 is 14 residues. CDR1 is SGHNT, CDR2 YYREEE, per germline (reference sequence). Trimming removed 0 bases from V and 4 bases from J, with 7 bases in between.

This clone was picked up a small number of times. This chain links TRBV11-3 with TRBJ1-5, with D perhaps matching TRBD1 (5 bases). This CDR3 comprises 19 residues. Germline V CDR1 and CDR2: SGHNT, YENEEA. With 2 bases removed from V and 6 bases from J, the gap between germline ends came to 26 bases. The CDR3 sequence: CASSLWEKTQAHRTQPQHF. CDR3 DNA: TGTGCCAGCAGCTTATGGGAAAAAACACAGGCACATAGAACTCAGCCCCAGCATTTT.

This chain links TRBV6-5 with TRBJ1-1, with D possibly being TRBD1 (6 bases). The CDR3 spans 14 residues. Trimming pared 4 bases from V and 1 base from J, leaving 10 bases between. Looked up from germline, CDR1 is MNHEY and CDR2 is SVGAGI. CDR3 DNA sequence: TGTGCCAGCAGTTTTGCACAGGGGAACACTGAAGCTTTCTTT. Translating gives CASSFAQGNTEAFF.

The chain couples TRBV2 to TRBJ2-4, with 9 positions matching TRBD2. The V gene's germline CDR1 is SNHLY and CDR2 FYNNEI. The V gene end was trimmed by 11 bases and the J gene end by 3 bases; junction bases not matched to a gene: 5. The CDR3 spans 13 residues. CDR3 nucleotide sequence: TGTGCCGGCGGGAGGGACTACAAAAACATTCAGTACTTC. As protein: CAGGRDYKNIQYF.

This chain links TRBV9 with TRBJ2-5; 7 positions agree with TRBD2. The closer fit of TRBJ2-7 to the DNA end suggests the J call may be wrong. Germline-derived CDR1 and CDR2 are SGDLS and YYNGEE. This CDR3 comprises 14 residues. The CDR3 nucleotides are TGTGCCAGCAGCCCCCGGACTAGTAACCTCGAGCAGTACTTC. Translated, it gives CASSPRTSNLEQYF.